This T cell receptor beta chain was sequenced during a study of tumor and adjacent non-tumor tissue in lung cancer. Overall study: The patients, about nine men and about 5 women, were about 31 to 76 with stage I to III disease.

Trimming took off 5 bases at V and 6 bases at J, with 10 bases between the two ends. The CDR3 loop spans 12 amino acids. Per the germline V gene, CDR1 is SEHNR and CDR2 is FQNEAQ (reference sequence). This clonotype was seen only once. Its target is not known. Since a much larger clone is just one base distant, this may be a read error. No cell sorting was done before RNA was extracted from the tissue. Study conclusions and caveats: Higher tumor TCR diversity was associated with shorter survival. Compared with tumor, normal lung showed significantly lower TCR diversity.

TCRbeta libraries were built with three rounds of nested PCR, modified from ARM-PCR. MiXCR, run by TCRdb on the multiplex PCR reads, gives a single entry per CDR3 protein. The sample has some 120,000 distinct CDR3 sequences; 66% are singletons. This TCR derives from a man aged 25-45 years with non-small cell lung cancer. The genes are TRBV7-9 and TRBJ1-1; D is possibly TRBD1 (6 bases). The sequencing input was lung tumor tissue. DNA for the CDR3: TGTGCCAGCAGCCCGGGGGCTCCTGAAGCTTTCTTT. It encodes CASSPGAPEAFF.